This T cell receptor beta chain was found in a study of patients and donors after allogeneic stem cell transplantation. TCRdb re-called the RT-PCR reads with MiXCR, one entry per CDR3 protein. The table records about 960,000 distinct CDR3 sequences, about a sixth of them present only once. A few counts support this clonotype. Unmatched junction bases numbered 5, after V lost 5 bases and J lost 5 bases. The CDR3 consists of 15 residues. V and J are TRBV12-3 or TRBV12-4 and TRBJ1-4, with 10 bases fitting TRBD1. The TCR comes from a human donor who was either an allogeneic HSCT recipient or a stem cell or donor lymphocyte infusion donor (not recorded which). It is not recorded whose cells these are; they may come from a transplant donor. The specimen sequenced was blood, either unsorted or a sorted T cell fraction (not recorded which). CDR3 protein: CASSGPGQGNEKLFF. The CDR3 region has the DNA TGTGCCAGCAGTGGACCGGGACAGGGGAATGAAAAACTGTTTTTT.